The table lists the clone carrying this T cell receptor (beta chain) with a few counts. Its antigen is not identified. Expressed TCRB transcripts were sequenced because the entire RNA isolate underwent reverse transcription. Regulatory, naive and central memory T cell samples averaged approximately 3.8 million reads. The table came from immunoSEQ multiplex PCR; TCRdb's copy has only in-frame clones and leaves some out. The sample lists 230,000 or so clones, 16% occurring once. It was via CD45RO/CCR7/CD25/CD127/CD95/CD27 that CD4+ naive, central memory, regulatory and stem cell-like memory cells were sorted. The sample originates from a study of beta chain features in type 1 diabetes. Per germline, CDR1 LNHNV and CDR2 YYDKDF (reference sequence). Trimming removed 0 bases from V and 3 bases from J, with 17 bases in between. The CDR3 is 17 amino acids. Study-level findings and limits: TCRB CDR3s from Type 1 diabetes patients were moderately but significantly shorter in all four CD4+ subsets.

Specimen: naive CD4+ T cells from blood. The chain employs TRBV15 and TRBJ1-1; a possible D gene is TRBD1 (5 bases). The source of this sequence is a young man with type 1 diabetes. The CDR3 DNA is TGTGCCACCAGCAGAGATTTTACTGGGGGGTGGGACACTGAAGCTTTCTTT. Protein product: CATSRDFTGGWDTEAFF.